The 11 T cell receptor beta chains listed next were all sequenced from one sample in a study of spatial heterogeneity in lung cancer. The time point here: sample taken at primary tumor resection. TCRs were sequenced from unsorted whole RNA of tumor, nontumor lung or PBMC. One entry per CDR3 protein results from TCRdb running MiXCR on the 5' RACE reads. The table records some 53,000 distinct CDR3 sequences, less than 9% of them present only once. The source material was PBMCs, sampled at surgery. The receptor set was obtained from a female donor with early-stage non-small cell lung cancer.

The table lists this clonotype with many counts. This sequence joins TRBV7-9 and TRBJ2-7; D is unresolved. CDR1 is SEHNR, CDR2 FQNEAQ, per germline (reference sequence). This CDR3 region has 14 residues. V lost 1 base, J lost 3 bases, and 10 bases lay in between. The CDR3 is CASSLGSGFYEQYF. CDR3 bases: TGTGCCAGCAGCTTAGGCTCTGGATTCTACGAGCAGTACTTC.

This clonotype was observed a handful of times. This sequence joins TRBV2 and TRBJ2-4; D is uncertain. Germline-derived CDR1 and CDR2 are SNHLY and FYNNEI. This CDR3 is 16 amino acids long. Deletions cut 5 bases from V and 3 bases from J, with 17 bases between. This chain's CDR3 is CASSPGPGDFKNIQYF. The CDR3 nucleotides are TGTGCCAGCAGTCCCGGTCCGGGCGACTTCAAAAACATTCAGTACTTC.

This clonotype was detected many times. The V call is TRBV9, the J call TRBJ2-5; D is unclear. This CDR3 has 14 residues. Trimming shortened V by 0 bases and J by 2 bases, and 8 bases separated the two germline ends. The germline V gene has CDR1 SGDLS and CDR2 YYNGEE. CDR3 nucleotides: TGTGCCAGCAGCGTAGATGACTTTCAAGAGACCCAGTACTTC. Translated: CASSVDDFQETQYF.

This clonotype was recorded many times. The CDR3 DNA sequence: TGTGCCAGCAGATATACTAGCGCGTGGCAAGAGACCCAGTACTTC. Amino acid sequence: CASRYTSAWQETQYF. This chain joins TRBV27 and TRBJ2-5; 7 bases agree with TRBD2. The CDR3 runs to 15 residues. Germline lookup yields CDR1 MNHEY and CDR2 SMNVEV (reference sequence). The trim removed 6 bases at V and 2 bases at J, leaving 9 bases unmatched.

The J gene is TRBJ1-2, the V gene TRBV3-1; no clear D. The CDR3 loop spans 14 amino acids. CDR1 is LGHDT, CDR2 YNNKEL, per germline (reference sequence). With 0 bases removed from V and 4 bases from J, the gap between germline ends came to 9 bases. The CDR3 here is CASSQDPAFYGYTF. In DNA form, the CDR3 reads TGTGCCAGCAGCCAAGATCCGGCCTTCTATGGCTACACCTTC.

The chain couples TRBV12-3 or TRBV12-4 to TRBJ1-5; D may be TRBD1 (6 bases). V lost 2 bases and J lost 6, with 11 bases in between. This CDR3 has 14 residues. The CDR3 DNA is TGTGCCAGCAGTTTAAGGGGGGCGGTTCAGCCCCAGCATTTT. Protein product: CASSLRGAVQPQHF.

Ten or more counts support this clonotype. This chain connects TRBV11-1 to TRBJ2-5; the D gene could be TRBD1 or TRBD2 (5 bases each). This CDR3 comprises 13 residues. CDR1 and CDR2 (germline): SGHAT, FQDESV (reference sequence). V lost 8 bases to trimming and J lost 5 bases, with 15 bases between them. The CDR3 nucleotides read TGTGCCAGCGGCCGGGGCTCTGGGGAGACCCAGTACTTC. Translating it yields CASGRGSGETQYF. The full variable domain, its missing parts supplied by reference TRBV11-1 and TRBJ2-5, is EAEVAQSPRYKITEKSQAVAFWCDPISGHATLYWYRQILGQGPELLVQFQDESVVDDSQLPKDRFSAERLKGVDSTLKIQPAELGDSAMYLCASGRGSGETQYFGPGTRLLVL.

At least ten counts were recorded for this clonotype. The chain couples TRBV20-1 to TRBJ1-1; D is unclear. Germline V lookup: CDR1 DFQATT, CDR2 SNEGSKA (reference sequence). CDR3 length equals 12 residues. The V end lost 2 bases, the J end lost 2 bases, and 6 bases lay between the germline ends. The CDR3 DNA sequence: TGCAGTGCTAGAAATGGAAACACTGAAGCTTTCTTT. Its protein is CSARNGNTEAFF.

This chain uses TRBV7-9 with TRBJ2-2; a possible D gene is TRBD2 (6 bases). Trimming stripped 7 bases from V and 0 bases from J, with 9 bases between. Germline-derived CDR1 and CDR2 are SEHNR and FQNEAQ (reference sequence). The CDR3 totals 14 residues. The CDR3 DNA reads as TGTGCCAGCATGGGGGGACCGAACACCGGGGAGCTGTTTTTT. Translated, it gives CASMGGPNTGELFF. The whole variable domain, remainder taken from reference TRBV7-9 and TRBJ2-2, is DTGVSQNPRHKITKRGQNVTFRCDPISEHNRLYWYRQTLGQGPEFLTYFQNEAQLEKSRLLSDRFSAERPKGSFSTLEIQRTEQGDSAMYLCASMGGPNTGELFFGEGSRLTVL.

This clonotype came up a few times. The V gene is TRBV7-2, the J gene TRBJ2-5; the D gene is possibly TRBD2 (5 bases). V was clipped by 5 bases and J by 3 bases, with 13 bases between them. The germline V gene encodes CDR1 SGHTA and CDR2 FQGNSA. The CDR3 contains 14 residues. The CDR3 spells CASSPGWRKETQYF. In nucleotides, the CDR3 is TGTGCCAGCAGCCCGGGGTGGCGGAAAGAGACCCAGTACTTC. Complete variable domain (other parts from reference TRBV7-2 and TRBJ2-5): GAGVSQSPSNKVTEKGKDVELRCDPISGHTALYWYRQSLGQGLEFLIYFQGNSAPDKSGLPSDRFSAERTGGSVSTLTIQRTQQEDSAVYLCASSPGWRKETQYFGPGTRLLVL.

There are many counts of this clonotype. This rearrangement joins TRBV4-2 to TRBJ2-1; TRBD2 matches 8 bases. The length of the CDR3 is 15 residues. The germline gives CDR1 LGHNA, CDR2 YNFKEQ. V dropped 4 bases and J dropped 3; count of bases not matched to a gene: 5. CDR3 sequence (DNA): TGTGCCAGCAGCCTGAGCGGGAGCAACTACAATGAGCAGTTCTTC. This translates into CASSLSGSNYNEQFF.